One and the same sample provided the 25 T cell receptor beta chains below, sequenced in a study of PD-L1 blockade in urothelial cancer. Profiled with immunoSEQ multiplex PCR; TCRdb holds only in-frame clones, not every one. There are about 79,000 clones in the sample; approximately 80% occur only once, and 6.7% lies in the top ten. As for time point: pretreatment peripheral blood. The sample here was PBMCs, taken around atezolizumab (anti-PD-L1) treatment. These receptors were taken from a man between 40 and 49 years old with urothelial cancer.

This clone was found a few times. V usage is TRBV28 and J usage is TRBJ2-7; the D gene is possibly TRBD1 (5 bases). This CDR3 has 18 residues. Germline V gene sequence: CDR1 MDHEN, CDR2 SYDVKM. V shed 3 bases and J shed 7 bases, with 28 bases lying between them. The DNA for the CDR3 is TGTGCCAGCAGTTTTGACCCTCTCGCATTGGATTCCCAGGGAGAGCAGTACTTC. Its protein product is CASSFDPLALDSQGEQYF. The full variable domain, its missing parts supplied by reference TRBV28 and TRBJ2-7, is DVKVTQSSRYLVKRTGEKVFLECVQDMDHENMFWYRQDPGLGLRLIYFSYDVKMKEKGDIPEGYSVSREKKERFSLILESASTNQTSMYLCASSFDPLALDSQGEQYFGPGTRLTVT.

In its sample, this clone was seen a few times. This rearrangement joins TRBV30 to TRBJ2-5; 12 bases agree with TRBD2. The CDR3 is 15 residues long. The V and J ends lost 3 bases and 2 bases, in that order; junction bases with no gene match: 4. Germline V gene data show CDR1 as GTSNPN and CDR2 as SVGIG (reference sequence). CDR3 region: CAWSELAGGQETQYF. CDR3 coding DNA: TGTGCCTGGAGCGAGCTAGCGGGAGGGCAAGAGACCCAGTACTTC.

There are a few counts of this clone. The V gene is TRBV5-1, the J gene TRBJ2-7; maybe TRBD1 (6 bases). This CDR3 region has 16 residues. Germline V gene sequence: CDR1 SGHRS, CDR2 YFSETQ. The germline V and J ends were trimmed by 2 bases and 2 bases, with 17 bases remaining between them. The CDR3 here is CASSLIPGQSTYEQYF. The CDR3 DNA reads TGCGCCAGCAGCTTAATTCCAGGACAGTCGACCTACGAGCAGTACTTC. The full variable domain, rest sourced from reference TRBV5-1 and TRBJ2-7, is KAGVTQTPRYLIKTRGQQVTLSCSPISGHRSVSWYQQTPGQGLQFLFEYFSETQRNKGNFPGRFSGRQFSNSRSEMNVSTLELGDSALYLCASSLIPGQSTYEQYFGPGTRLTVT.

The gene calls are TRBV5-1 and TRBJ1-4, with 10 bases identical to TRBD1. Trimming removed 2 bases from V and 7 bases from J; junction bases left unmatched: 2. This CDR3 has 14 residues. Per germline, CDR1 SGHRS and CDR2 YFSETQ. CDR3 in DNA: TGCGCCAGCAGCTTCGGACAGGGGGGTGAAAAACTGTTTTTT. Translated, it gives CASSFGQGGEKLFF.

The chain is built from TRBV5-5 and TRBJ2-3; 8 bases align to TRBD1. Germline lookup yields CDR1 SGHKS and CDR2 YYEKEE (reference sequence). Losses at the gene ends were 3 bases for V and 4 bases for J; bases not matched to a gene: 4. This CDR3 comprises 14 residues. Written as DNA, the CDR3 is TGTGCCAGCAGCTCACGCAGGGGGCCAGATACGCAGTATTTT. Amino acid sequence: CASSSRRGPDTQYF. Full variable domain (remainder filled in from reference TRBV5-5 and TRBJ2-3): DAGVTQSPTHLIKTRGQQVTLRCSPISGHKSVSWYQQVLGQGPQFIFQYYEKEERGRGNFPDRFSARQFPNYSSELNVNALLLGDSALYLCASSSRRGPDTQYFGPGTRLTVL.

This chain uses TRBV11-2 with TRBJ1-5, with unresolved D. This CDR3 region has 13 residues. Deletions cut 7 bases from V and 6 bases from J, with 13 bases between. Germline-derived CDR1 and CDR2 are SGHAT and FQNNGV. CDR3 sequence: CASTPSDPQPQHF. CDR3 nucleotides: TGTGCCAGCACCCCGTCAGATCCTCAGCCCCAGCATTTT. Together with reference TRBV11-2 and TRBJ1-5, the CDR3 gives the full variable domain: EAGVAQSPRYKIIEKRQSVAFWCNPISGHATLYWYQQILGQGPKLLIQFQNNGVVDDSQLPKDRFSAERLKGVDSTLKIQPAKLEDSAVYLCASTPSDPQPQHFGDGTRLSIL.

The chain recombines TRBV15 with TRBJ2-3, with D possibly TRBD1 on 5 matching bases. Deletions cut 3 bases from V and 2 bases from J, with 21 bases between. This CDR3 comprises 18 residues. Germline V gene data show CDR1 as LNHNV and CDR2 as YYDKDF (reference sequence). The CDR3 here is CATSSPQGFRGPTDTQYF. In DNA form, the CDR3 reads TGTGCCACCAGCAGCCCCCAGGGCTTTCGCGGCCCCACAGATACGCAGTATTTT.

This clone was observed once. V gene TRBV13 combines with J gene TRBJ1-3; no clear D gene. V lost 5 bases and J 4 bases, leaving 3 bases between the germline ends. The CDR3 spans 11 residues. CDR1 is PRHDT and CDR2 is FYEKMQ in the germline V gene (reference sequence). The CDR3 DNA is TGTGCCAGCAGCCGGGGAAACACCATATATTTT. Protein product: CASSRGNTIYF.

The chain links TRBV5-6 to TRBJ2-3, with 9 bases that match TRBD2. This CDR3 is 15 amino acids long. CDR1 and CDR2 from the germline V gene are SGHDT and YYEEEE. V was pared by 5 bases and J by 4 bases, with 8 bases of the junction left unmatched. The CDR3 reads CASSAGGGFADTQYF. The CDR3 region has the DNA TGTGCCAGCAGTGCGGGGGGGGGTTTTGCAGATACGCAGTATTTT.

The V and J genes are TRBV28 and TRBJ1-1; D is perhaps TRBD1 (5 bases). The ends were cut back, 3 bases at V and 8 bases at J, with 13 bases in the middle. Germline loops: CDR1 MDHEN, CDR2 SYDVKM. This CDR3 spans 13 amino acids. The CDR3 sequence: CASSFRTAGEAFF. The CDR3 bases are TGTGCCAGCAGTTTCCGGACGGCAGGGGAAGCTTTCTTT.

This chain uses TRBV7-9 with TRBJ2-7; 10 bases match TRBD1. Unmatched junction bases numbered 5, after V lost 8 bases and J lost 7 bases. The CDR3 is made up of 12 amino acids. Per germline, CDR1 SEHNR and CDR2 FQNEAQ (reference sequence). CDR3: CASGDRGKEQYF. As DNA, the CDR3 is TGTGCCAGCGGGGACAGGGGTAAAGAGCAGTACTTC.

This rearrangement joins TRBV9 to TRBJ2-2; D gene uncertain. The CDR3 runs 14 residues. V was shortened by 0 bases and J by 6 bases, with 9 bases between the two germline ends. CDR1 and CDR2 from the germline V gene are SGDLS and YYNGEE. The CDR3 nucleotides are TGTGCCAGCAGCGTAGCTACGAGTTCCGGGGAGCTGTTTTTT. Encoded protein: CASSVATSSGELFF.

The CDR3 region is CASSLLEQAGYTF. Here the CDR3 DNA reads TGTGCCAGCAGTCTACTCGAACAGGCAGGCTACACCTTC. V is TRBV6-1 and J is TRBJ1-2; D is perhaps TRBD1 (5 bases). The CDR3 consists of 13 residues. Trimming shortened V by 5 bases and J by 8 bases, and 15 bases separated the two germline ends. The germline V gene has CDR1 MNHNS and CDR2 SASEGT.

The chain is built from TRBV7-2 and TRBJ2-5; 8 bases fit TRBD2. With V trimmed by 5 bases and J by 7 bases, 12 bases remained unmatched. CDR1 and CDR2 from the germline V gene are SGHTA and FQGNSA. The CDR3 sequence is 15 residues long. The CDR3 DNA reads as TGTGCCAGCAGCCCTGGACTAGCCCACTCGGGGACCCAGTACTTC. This translates into CASSPGLAHSGTQYF. Full variable domain (outside the CDR3, taken from reference TRBV7-2 and TRBJ2-5): GAGVSQSPSNKVTEKGKDVELRCDPISGHTALYWYRQSLGQGLEFLIYFQGNSAPDKSGLPSDRFSAERTGGSVSTLTIQRTQQEDSAVYLCASSPGLAHSGTQYFGPGTRLLVL.

This rearrangement joins TRBV11-3 to TRBJ2-5; 10 bases are a match to TRBD2. V lost 5 bases to trimming and J lost 4 bases; unmatched junction nucleotides: 7. The CDR3 consists of 15 residues. CDR1 is SGHNT, CDR2 YENEEA, per germline. The CDR3 loop is CASSKREGITETQYF. Written as DNA, the CDR3 is TGTGCCAGCAGCAAGCGGGAGGGAATCACAGAGACCCAGTACTTC.

This clone is a singleton in its sample. The V gene is TRBV5-1, the J gene TRBJ1-2; a possible D gene is TRBD1 (5 bases). The germline V gene has CDR1 SGHRS and CDR2 YFSETQ. Trimming removed 4 bases from V and 5 bases from J, with 12 bases in between. This CDR3 comprises 13 residues. CDR3 sequence reads: CASSKTEQYGYTF. DNA for the CDR3: TGCGCCAGCAGCAAGACAGAACAGTATGGCTACACCTTC.

The rearrangement uses TRBV4-3 and TRBJ2-7; TRBD2 matches 7 bases. This CDR3 region has 15 residues. Trimming at V came to 6 bases and at J to 2 bases, leaving 10 bases not matched to a gene. CDR1 and CDR2 from the germline V gene are LGHNA and YSLEER. CDR3 in DNA: TGCGCCAGCAGACCGAGTCAGCGGGGCCCCTACGAGCAGTACTTC. Residues: CASRPSQRGPYEQYF.

The chain combines TRBV19 with TRBJ1-2; D might be TRBD1 (6 bases). CDR3 length: 14 amino acids. V lost 2 bases to trimming and J lost 4 bases, with 11 bases between them. Germline CDR1 LNHDA, CDR2 SQIVND (reference sequence). For the CDR3, the DNA is TGTGCCAGTAGTATACGGAGACAGGTCTATGGCTACACCTTC. It specifies CASSIRRQVYGYTF.

By sample fraction, this clone is medium-sized. This rearrangement joins TRBV6-5 to TRBJ2-7; 8 positions agree with TRBD2. V was pared by 4 bases and J by 2 bases, with 7 bases of the junction left unmatched. CDR3 length equals 15 residues. Germline loops: CDR1 MNHEY, CDR2 SVGAGI. In DNA form, the CDR3 reads TGTGCCAGCAGTTCCCCGGGACTAGGAGCCTACGAGCAGTACTTC. Encoded protein: CASSSPGLGAYEQYF.

Concerning this clone: At one end, the junction sequence differs from germline, possibly due to a read error. V and J are TRBV7-7 and TRBJ2-6, with D possibly matching TRBD2 (6 bases). Germline-derived CDR1 and CDR2 are SSHAT and FNYEAQ (reference sequence). This CDR3 is 18 amino acids long. The CDR3 nucleotides read TGTGCTAGCAGCCCTCGGGGGATAGATAGCTCTGGGGCCAACGTCCTGACTTTC. Protein: CASSPRGIDSSGANVLTF.

In its sample, this clone was seen a few times. The J gene is TRBJ2-7, the V gene TRBV4-3, with D possibly matching TRBD2 (5 bases). Trimming pared 3 bases from V and 3 bases from J, leaving 15 bases between. The germline V gene has CDR1 LGHNA and CDR2 YSLEER. The CDR3 spans 15 residues. CDR3 DNA sequence: TGCGCCAGCAGCCAGGCGGTCGGCGCGGGCTACGAGCAGTACTTC. Translated: CASSQAVGAGYEQYF.

The chain recombines TRBV28 with TRBJ2-1; TRBD2 matches at 9 bases. The CDR3 length is 15 residues. CDR1 and CDR2 from the germline V gene are MDHEN and SYDVKM. V lost 3 bases, J lost 9 bases, and 9 bases stayed unmatched. DNA for the CDR3: TGTGCCAGCAGTTTTGGCGGGACTAGCCGTCCTGAGCAGTTCTTC. Translated, it gives CASSFGGTSRPEQFF.

This chain links TRBV4-1 with TRBJ1-5; TRBD1 is a possible D gene (5 bases). V lost 4 bases and J 2 bases, leaving 15 bases between the germline ends. CDR3 length: 16 amino acids. Germline-derived CDR1 and CDR2 are MGHRA and YSYEKL. CDR3 bases: TGCGCCAGCAGCCGATTGGGGGGAGAAGGCAATCAGCCCCAGCATTTT. Translated, it gives CASSRLGGEGNQPQHF.

J is TRBJ2-7 and V is TRBV28, with D perhaps matching TRBD1 (6 bases). CDR3 length: 15 amino acids. The V end was cut by 4 bases, the J end by 3 bases, with 16 bases between. Germline CDR1 is MDHEN and CDR2 is SYDVKM. The DNA for the CDR3 is TGTGCCAGCAGTTCCCAGGGGAAAAGGCTCTACGAGCAGTACTTC. It specifies CASSSQGKRLYEQYF. Using reference TRBV28 and TRBJ2-7 for the parts outside the CDR3, the full variable domain is DVKVTQSSRYLVKRTGEKVFLECVQDMDHENMFWYRQDPGLGLRLIYFSYDVKMKEKGDIPEGYSVSREKKERFSLILESASTNQTSMYLCASSSQGKRLYEQYFGPGTRLTVT.

This chain uses TRBV27 with TRBJ1-1; D is unclear. Trimming cost V 5 bases and J 1 base, with 11 bases left between them. Germline CDR1 and CDR2: MNHEY and SMNVEV (reference sequence). This CDR3 comprises 14 residues. This CDR3 is CASSDGLGNTEAFF. CDR3 DNA: TGTGCCAGCAGTGACGGACTGGGGAACACTGAAGCTTTCTTT.